The clone carrying this T cell receptor beta chain was seen only once. The sample belongs to a study of blood T cell repertoires in COVID-19. CDR1 is LNHDA, CDR2 SQIVND, per germline (reference sequence). The CDR3 covers 14 residues. V was pared by 5 bases and J by 1 base, with 3 bases of the junction left unmatched. Authors' data handling: Estimation of nucleated cell counts was performed using reference gene primer amplification. Clones were sequenced by immunoSEQ multiplex PCR, and TCRdb holds only the in-frame ones, with some missing. D and trimming come from the DNA, and the V and J calls and clone size come from that table. The sample has a few hundred thousand clones, around 85% seen once; the top ten hold about 1.3%.

Sequencing was carried out using PBMCs or T cells enriched from blood (not recorded which). This clonotype originated in a woman between 40 and 50 years old with acute COVID-19. The chain is built from TRBV19 and TRBJ1-1, with 8 positions matching TRBD1. The CDR3 protein is CASSGDRRNTEAFF. The DNA of the CDR3 is TGTGCCAGTAGTGGGGACAGGAGGAACACTGAAGCTTTCTTT.